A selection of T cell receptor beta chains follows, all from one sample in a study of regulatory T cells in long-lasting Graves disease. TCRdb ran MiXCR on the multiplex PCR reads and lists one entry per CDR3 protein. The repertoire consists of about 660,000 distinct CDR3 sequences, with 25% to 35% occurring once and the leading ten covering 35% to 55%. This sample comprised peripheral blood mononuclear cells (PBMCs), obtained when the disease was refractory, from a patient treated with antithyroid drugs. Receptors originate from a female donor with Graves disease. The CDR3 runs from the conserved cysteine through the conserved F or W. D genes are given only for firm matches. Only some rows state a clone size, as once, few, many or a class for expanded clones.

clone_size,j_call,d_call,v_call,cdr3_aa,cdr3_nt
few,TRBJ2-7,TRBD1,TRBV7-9,CASSSPRRSQGAVVAIYEQYF,TGTGCCAGCAGCTCACCCCGCCGGTCACAGGGGGCTGTGGTAGCGATCTACGAGCAGTACTTC
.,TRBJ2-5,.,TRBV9,CASSVEGWESQETQYF,TGTGCCAGCAGCGTAGAGGGGTGGGAATCTCAAGAGACCCAGTACTTC
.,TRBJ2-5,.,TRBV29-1,CSVEPLTGGGETQYF,TGCAGCGTTGAACCTCTCACAGGGGGGGGAGAGACCCAGTACTTC
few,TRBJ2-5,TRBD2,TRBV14,CASSQRSGSREETQYF,TGTGCCAGCAGCCAACGGAGCGGGAGTCGGGAGGAGACCCAGTACTTC
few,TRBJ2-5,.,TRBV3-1,CASSQRPIWWGTQYF,TGTGCCAGCAGCCAGCGACCTATTTGGTGGGGGACCCAGTACTTC
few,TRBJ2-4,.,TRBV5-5,CASSSEGVRHIQYF,TGTGCCAGCAGCTCCGAGGGGGTCCGGCACATTCAGTACTTC
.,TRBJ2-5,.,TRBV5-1,CASSLAGDSAYF,TGCGCCAGCAGCTTGGCGGGGGACAGCGCGTACTTC
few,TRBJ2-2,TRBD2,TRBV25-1,CASSEWEGQRNTGELFF,TGTGCCAGCAGTGAATGGGAGGGGCAGAGAAACACCGGGGAGCTGTTTTTT
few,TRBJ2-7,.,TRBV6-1,CASSESRDGSYEQYF,TGTGCCAGCAGTGAGTCCCGGGACGGATCCTACGAGCAGTACTTC
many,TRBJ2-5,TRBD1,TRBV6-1,CASSGGQGARETQYF,TGTGCCAGCAGCGGTGGACAGGGTGCGCGAGAGACCCAGTACTTC
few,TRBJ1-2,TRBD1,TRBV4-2,CASSQEQQGAGGYTF,TGTGCCAGCAGCCAAGAGCAACAGGGGGCTGGCGGCTACACCTTC
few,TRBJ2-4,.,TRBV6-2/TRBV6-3,CASSYPSGLAKNIQYF,TGTGCCAGCAGTTACCCGTCGGGACTAGCCAAAAACATTCAGTACTTC
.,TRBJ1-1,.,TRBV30,CAWTPEGGEAFF,TGTGCCTGGACCCCCGAGGGGGGTGAAGCTTTCTTT
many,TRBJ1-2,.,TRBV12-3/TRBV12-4,CASSPRGQGGYTF,TGCGCCAGCAGCCCAAGGGGTCAGGGGGGCTACACCTTC
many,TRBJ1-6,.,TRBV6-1,CASIGITTNNSPLHF,TGTGCCAGCATCGGGATTACTACTAATAATTCACCCCTCCACTTT
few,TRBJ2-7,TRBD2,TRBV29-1,CSASLAGDYEQYF,TGCAGCGCCTCACTAGCGGGGGACTACGAGCAGTACTTC
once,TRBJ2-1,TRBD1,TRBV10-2,CASRGGQVNYNEQFF,TGCGCCAGCAGAGGGGGACAGGTGAACTACAATGAGCAGTTCTTC
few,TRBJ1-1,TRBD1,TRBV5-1,CASSTQTGGVTEAFF,TGCGCCAGCAGCACTCAGACAGGGGGCGTCACTGAAGCTTTCTTT
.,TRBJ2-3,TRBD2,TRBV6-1,CATIVIAGVDTQYF,TGTGCCACCATCGTCATAGCGGGAGTAGATACGCAGTATTTT
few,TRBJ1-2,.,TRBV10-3,CAISERGGYGYTF,TGTGCCATCAGTGAAAGGGGCGGCTATGGCTACACCTTC
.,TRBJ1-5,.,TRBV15,CATSRDRSQPQHF,TGTGCCACCAGCAGAGATCGTAGTCAGCCCCAGCATTTT
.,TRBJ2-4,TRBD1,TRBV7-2,CASSSVSRDRQNIQYF,TGTGCCAGCAGCTCCGTGAGCCGGGACAGACAAAACATTCAGTACTTC
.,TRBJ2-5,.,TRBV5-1,CASSLEGGISETQYF,TGCGCCAGCAGCTTGGAGGGGGGGATTTCGGAGACCCAGTACTTC